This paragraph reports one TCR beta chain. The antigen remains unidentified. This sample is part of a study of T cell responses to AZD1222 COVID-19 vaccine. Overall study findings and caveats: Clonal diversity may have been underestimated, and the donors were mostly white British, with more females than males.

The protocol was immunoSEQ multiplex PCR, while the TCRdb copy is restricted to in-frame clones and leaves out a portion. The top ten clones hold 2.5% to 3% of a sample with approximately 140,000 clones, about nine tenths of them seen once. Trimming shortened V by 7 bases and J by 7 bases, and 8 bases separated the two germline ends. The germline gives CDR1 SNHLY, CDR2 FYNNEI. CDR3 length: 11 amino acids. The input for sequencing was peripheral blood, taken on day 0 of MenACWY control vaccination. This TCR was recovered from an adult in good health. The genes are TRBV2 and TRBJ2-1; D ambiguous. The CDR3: CASKERNEQFF. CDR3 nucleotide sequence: TGTGCCAGCAAGGAGAGAAATGAGCAGTTCTTC.